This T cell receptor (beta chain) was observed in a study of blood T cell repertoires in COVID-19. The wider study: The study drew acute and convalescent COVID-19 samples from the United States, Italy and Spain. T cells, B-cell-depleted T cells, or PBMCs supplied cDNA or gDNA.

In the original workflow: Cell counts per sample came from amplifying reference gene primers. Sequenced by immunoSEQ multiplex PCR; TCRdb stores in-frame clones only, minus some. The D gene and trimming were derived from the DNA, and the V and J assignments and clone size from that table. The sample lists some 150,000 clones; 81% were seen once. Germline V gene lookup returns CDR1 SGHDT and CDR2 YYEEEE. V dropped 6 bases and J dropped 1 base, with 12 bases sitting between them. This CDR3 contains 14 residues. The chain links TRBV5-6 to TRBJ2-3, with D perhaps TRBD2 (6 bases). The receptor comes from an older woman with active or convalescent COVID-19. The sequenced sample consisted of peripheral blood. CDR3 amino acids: CASNALARTDTQYF. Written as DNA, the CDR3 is TGTGCCAGCAATGCACTAGCCCGCACAGATACGCAGTATTTT.